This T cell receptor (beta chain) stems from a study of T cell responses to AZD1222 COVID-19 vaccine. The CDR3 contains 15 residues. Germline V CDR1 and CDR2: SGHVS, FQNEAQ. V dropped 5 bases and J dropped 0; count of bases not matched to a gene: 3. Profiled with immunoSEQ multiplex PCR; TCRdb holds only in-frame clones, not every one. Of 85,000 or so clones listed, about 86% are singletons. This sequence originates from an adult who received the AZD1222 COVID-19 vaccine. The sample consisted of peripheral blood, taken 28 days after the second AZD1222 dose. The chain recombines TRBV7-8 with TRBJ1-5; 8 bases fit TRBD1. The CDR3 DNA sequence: TGTGCCAGCAGCGGACAGGGTAATAGCAATCAGCCCCAGCATTTT. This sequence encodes CASSGQGNSNQPQHF. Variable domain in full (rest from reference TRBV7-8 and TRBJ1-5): GAGVSQSPRYKVAKRGQDVALRCDPISGHVSLFWYQQALGQGPEFLTYFQNEAQLDKSGLPSDRFFAERPEGSVSTLKIQRTQQEDSAVYLCASSGQGNSNQPQHFGDGTRLSIL.